Reported below is one T cell receptor (beta chain). This sample is drawn from a study of neurological immune-mediated disorders. Each CDR3 protein is one row after TCRdb ran MiXCR on the 5' RACE reads. The sample has about 50,000 distinct CDR3 sequences; roughly 4.3% are singletons. Sample: PBMCs. The TCR was taken from a man aged 50 to 59 with multiple sclerosis.

The CDR3 bases are TGCAGGGCTCCGGGACACCGATACAATGAGCAGTTCTTC. Protein product: CRAPGHRYNEQFF. V gene TRBV20-1 combines with J gene TRBJ2-1; D is possibly TRBD1 (6 bases). From germline, CDR1 is DFQATT and CDR2 SNEGSKA (reference sequence). The length of the CDR3 is 13 residues.